This TCR beta chain was found in a study of blood T cell repertoires in COVID-19. Deletions cut 4 bases from V and 3 bases from J, with 12 bases between. Germline CDR1 is MNHEY and CDR2 is SVGAGI. This CDR3 has 14 residues. Repertoires were generated with immunoSEQ multiplex PCR, while TCRdb's copy carries only in-frame clones and drops some. This table holds under 60,000 clones, 80% to 85% found once. Sequencing was carried out using peripheral blood. The clonotype comes from a man under 40 with COVID-19, enrolled during active disease. This chain connects TRBV6-5 to TRBJ1-2, with a tentative D call TRBD1 (5 bases). The CDR3 region is CASSSVQADYGYTF. DNA of the CDR3: TGTGCCAGCAGTTCCGTACAGGCCGACTATGGCTACACCTTC.